The 2 T cell receptor beta chains listed next were all sequenced from one sample in a study of cytomegalovirus exposure and HLA in healthy donors (dated 2017 in TCRdb). The method behind the library was the immunoSEQ multiplex PCR assay. For the multiplex PCR, a mixture combining 60 forward primers for TCR Vbeta segments and 13 reverse primers for TCR Jbeta segments was used. The source is immuneACCESS, and TCRdb retained only in-frame sequences with V and J called. Part of the clones is not carried over; for the studies checked, unresolved V genes explain less than half of this, and the remainder is unexplained. The sample table records over 150,000 clones; 65% to 90% of these occur just once. Approximately 1.2% of the sample rests with the top ten. The sample comprised PBMCs. All receptors come from a girl aged 2-10 years in good health and CMV-seropositive.

This clone is a singleton in its sample. V and J are TRBV11-3 and TRBJ1-1; a weak D match, TRBD1 (6 bases). Germline CDR1 reads SGHNT; CDR2 reads YENEEA. The CDR3 has 15 residues. The V end lost 3 bases, the J end lost 1 base, and 12 bases lay between the germline ends. The CDR3 region has the DNA TGTGCCAGCAGCTTCTCCGGGACAAAGAACACTGAAGCTTTCTTT. It encodes CASSFSGTKNTEAFF.

The chain joins TRBV19 to TRBJ2-4; weak D call: TRBD1 (5 bases). Germline V gene sequence: CDR1 LNHDA, CDR2 SQIVND (reference sequence). The CDR3 runs to 12 residues. Trimming took 9 bases from V and 2 from J, leaving 8 bases between them. CDR3 in DNA: TGTGCCAGCTCAGGGACCAAAAACATTCAGTACTTC. Amino acids: CASSGTKNIQYF.